These 20 T cell receptor beta chains came from one sample sequenced in a study of cytomegalovirus exposure and HLA in healthy donors. The study ran its PCR with 60 Vbeta and 13 Jbeta primers. Generated by immunoSEQ multiplex PCR, the TCRdb table keeps only in-frame clones and is missing some. The sample records about 110,000 clones, 73% being singletons. Sequenced sample: PBMCs. Source of these receptors: a man in his forties in good health and CMV-seronegative.

CDR3 residues: CASSPWGQIAYEQYF. CDR3 coding DNA: TGTGCCAGCAGCCCGTGGGGACAGATCGCCTACGAGCAGTACTTC. V and J are TRBV9 and TRBJ2-7; 7 bases agree with TRBD1. The V gene end was trimmed by 4 bases and the J gene end by 2 bases; junction bases not matched to a gene: 9. Germline CDR1 and CDR2: SGDLS and YYNGEE. The CDR3 length is 15 residues.

The chain couples TRBV4-3 to TRBJ2-5; TRBD1 agrees at 9 bases. V shed 3 bases, J shed 4 bases, and the junction held 3 bases outside the gene matches. From germline, CDR1 is LGHNA and CDR2 YSLEER. The CDR3 contains 14 residues. The CDR3 is CASSQRTGAETQYF. DNA for the CDR3: TGCGCCAGCAGCCAGAGGACAGGGGCAGAGACCCAGTACTTC.

The chain employs TRBV11-3 and TRBJ1-1, with a tentative D call TRBD1 (5 bases). Deletions cut 4 bases from V and 11 bases from J, with 17 bases between. Germline assignment: CDR1 SGHNT and CDR2 YENEEA. The CDR3 runs 13 residues. This CDR3 is CASSSGGVAAAFF. CDR3 in DNA: TGTGCCAGCAGCTCCGGGGGTGTTGCGGCGGCTTTCTTT.

The chain combines TRBV5-1 with TRBJ1-1; perhaps TRBD1 as D (6 bases). The CDR3 loop spans 13 amino acids. In germline, CDR1 is SGHRS, CDR2 YFSETQ. Trimming removed 4 bases from V and 4 bases from J, with 11 bases in between. The CDR3 region is CASSPGGGTEAFF. In nucleotides, the CDR3 is TGCGCCAGCAGCCCGGGAGGGGGCACTGAAGCTTTCTTT.

This clone was detected only once. The chain carries TRBV7-9 and TRBJ2-5; D unresolved. Trimming removed 0 bases at V and 0 bases at J, with 8 bases between. This CDR3 has 15 amino acids. Per the germline V gene, CDR1 is SEHNR and CDR2 is FQNEAQ (reference sequence). CDR3 nucleotide sequence: TGTGCCAGCAGCTTAGCGTTGGAGTACCAAGAGACCCAGTACTTC. Its translation: CASSLALEYQETQYF.

This chain uses TRBV19 with TRBJ2-7, with D perhaps matching TRBD2 (6 bases). V was shortened by 3 bases and J by 2 bases, with 11 bases between the two germline ends. The germline gives CDR1 LNHDA, CDR2 SQIVND (reference sequence). This CDR3 has 14 amino acids. CDR3 in amino acids: CASSILPGAYEQYF. DNA of the CDR3: TGTGCCAGTAGTATCTTACCGGGGGCCTACGAGCAGTACTTC.

This chain uses TRBV4-1 with TRBJ2-2, with 9 bases matching TRBD2. Looked up from germline, CDR1 is MGHRA and CDR2 is YSYEKL. The CDR3 has 16 residues. Trimming at V came to 2 bases and at J to 7 bases, leaving 8 bases not matched to a gene. CDR3: CASSQPAGGPGGELFF. In DNA, the CDR3 is TGCGCCAGCAGCCAACCTGCGGGGGGGCCGGGCGGGGAGCTGTTTTTT.

This chain connects TRBV5-1 to TRBJ2-2, with 13 bases identical to TRBD2. Germline V gene sequence: CDR1 SGHRS, CDR2 YFSETQ. J lost 6 bases, V lost 2 bases, and 10 bases had no gene match. CDR3 length: 18 residues. This CDR3 reads CASSFGTSGVLAAGELFF. For the CDR3, the DNA is TGCGCCAGCAGCTTCGGGACTAGCGGGGTCTTGGCCGCCGGGGAGCTGTTTTTT.

This clone was counted a few times. CDR3 residues: CASSLAGQGRNSPLHF. The CDR3 coding sequence is TGCGCCAGCAGCTTGGCCGGGCAGGGTCGGAATTCACCCCTCCACTTT. The chain has TRBV5-1 and TRBJ1-6; a weak D match, TRBD1 (5 bases). This CDR3 comprises 16 residues. V lost 0 bases and J 7 bases, leaving 14 bases between the germline ends. In germline, CDR1 is SGHRS, CDR2 YFSETQ.

The V call is TRBV13, the J call TRBJ2-1, with 8 bases that match TRBD1. CDR3 size: 13 residues. Germline trimming cut 5 bases from V and 8 bases from J; bases unmatched to any gene: 5. From germline, CDR1 is PRHDT and CDR2 FYEKMQ (reference sequence). The CDR3 DNA sequence: TGTGCCAGCAGCACCGGACAGGGCTATGAGCAGTTCTTC. This sequence encodes CASSTGQGYEQFF. The whole variable domain, filled in from reference TRBV13 and TRBJ2-1, reads AAGVIQSPRHLIKEKRETATLKCYPIPRHDTVYWYQQGPGQDPQFLISFYEKMQSDKGSIPDRFSAQQFSDYHSELNMSSLELGDSALYFCASSTGQGYEQFFGPGTRLTVL.

In the case of this clone: This CDR3 is also generated by other DNA sequences in the sample. This rearrangement joins TRBV18 to TRBJ1-5, with D maybe TRBD1 (5 bases). Germline V gives CDR1 KGHSH, CDR2 LQKENI. The V and J ends lost 3 bases and 3 bases respectively, with 9 bases between them. The CDR3 is 14 amino acids. CDR3 nucleotide sequence: TGTGCCAGCTCACCCGACAGTCTCAATCAGCCCCAGCATTTT. Translating gives CASSPDSLNQPQHF. The variable domain in full, completed from reference TRBV18 and TRBJ1-5, reads NAGVMQNPRHLVRRRGQEARLRCSPMKGHSHVYWYRQLPEEGLKFMVYLQKENIIDESGMPKERFSAEFPKEGPSILRIQQVVRGDSAAYFCASSPDSLNQPQHFGDGTRLSIL.

The V call is TRBV7-9, the J call TRBJ2-7; D is undetermined. The germline V gene encodes CDR1 SEHNR and CDR2 FQNEAQ (reference sequence). The CDR3 has 13 amino acids. V was clipped by 1 base and J by 7 bases, with 11 bases between them. The CDR3 loop is CASSLGPSGEQYF. CDR3 nucleotides: TGTGCCAGCAGCTTAGGACCGTCGGGTGAGCAGTACTTC.

The V and J genes are TRBV4-1 and TRBJ1-4, with no clear D. Germline V gene sequence: CDR1 MGHRA, CDR2 YSYEKL. This CDR3 has 12 residues. The V gene lost 1 base and the J gene lost 8 bases, with 5 bases spanning the gap. CDR3 in DNA: TGCGCCAGCAGCCAAGGAGCGGAAAAACTGTTTTTT. Translation: CASSQGAEKLFF.

The chain is built from TRBV10-3 and TRBJ2-1; 10 nucleotides line up with TRBD2. This CDR3 contains 13 residues. The V gene end was trimmed by 11 bases and the J gene end by 2 bases; junction bases not matched to a gene: 3. Germline CDR1 reads ENHRY; CDR2 reads SYGVKD. For the CDR3, the DNA is TGTGCCTATAGCGGGGGGACCTACAATGAGCAGTTCTTC. Its translation is CAYSGGTYNEQFF.

This chain uses TRBV11-2 with TRBJ1-2; the D is unclear. Germline V gene lookup returns CDR1 SGHAT and CDR2 FQNNGV. The CDR3 runs 13 residues. V lost 1 base, J lost 4 bases, and 7 bases lay in between. CDR3 in DNA: TGTGCCAGCAGCTTAGGGGCAGCCTATGGCTACACCTTC. This codes for CASSLGAAYGYTF.

This clone turned up a few times. V and J are TRBV19 and TRBJ2-7, with TRBD2 as a possible D gene (6 bases). The germline V and J ends were trimmed by 6 bases and 0 bases, with 12 bases remaining between them. CDR3 length equals 14 residues. The germline V gene encodes CDR1 LNHDA and CDR2 SQIVND (reference sequence). The CDR3 sequence: CASRLDGSSYEQYF. CDR3 nucleotides: TGTGCCAGTAGGCTGGACGGGAGCTCCTACGAGCAGTACTTC.

The gene calls are TRBV5-1 and TRBJ1-2, with D maybe TRBD1 (5 bases). V was clipped by 1 base and J by 2 bases, with 6 bases between them. CDR1 and CDR2 from the germline V gene are SGHRS and YFSETQ. This CDR3 region has 13 residues. The CDR3 loop reads CASSLNRNYGYTF. The CDR3 DNA reads TGCGCCAGCAGCTTGAACAGGAACTATGGCTACACCTTC.

The chain recombines TRBV5-6 with TRBJ2-3; 7 bases line up with TRBD2. The germline V gene has CDR1 SGHDT and CDR2 YYEEEE. The CDR3 has 19 amino acids. After removal of 2 bases from V and 3 bases from J, the junction contained 18 bases not matched to a gene. Here the CDR3 reads CASSFSTSVKVPSTDTQYF. Written as DNA, the CDR3 is TGTGCCAGCAGCTTCTCCACTAGCGTAAAAGTCCCTAGTACAGATACGCAGTATTTT.

This chain connects TRBV7-9 to TRBJ2-3; weak D call: TRBD1 (6 bases). V lost 1 base, J lost 10 bases, and 9 bases lay in between. The CDR3 contains 12 residues. Germline CDR1 reads SEHNR; CDR2 reads FQNEAQ (reference sequence). CDR3 in DNA: TGTGCCAGCAGCTTAGGTGCAGGGGCGCAGTATTTT. Amino acid sequence: CASSLGAGAQYF.

The rearrangement links TRBV7-9 to TRBJ1-5; TRBD1 is a possible D gene (5 bases). V was shortened by 1 base and J by 4 bases, with 11 bases between the two germline ends. Germline V gene data show CDR1 as SEHNR and CDR2 as FQNEAQ (reference sequence). This CDR3 is 15 amino acids long. The CDR3 sequence: CASSLGGGLNQPQHF. The CDR3 DNA reads as TGTGCCAGCAGCTTAGGGGGGGGGTTAAATCAGCCCCAGCATTTT.